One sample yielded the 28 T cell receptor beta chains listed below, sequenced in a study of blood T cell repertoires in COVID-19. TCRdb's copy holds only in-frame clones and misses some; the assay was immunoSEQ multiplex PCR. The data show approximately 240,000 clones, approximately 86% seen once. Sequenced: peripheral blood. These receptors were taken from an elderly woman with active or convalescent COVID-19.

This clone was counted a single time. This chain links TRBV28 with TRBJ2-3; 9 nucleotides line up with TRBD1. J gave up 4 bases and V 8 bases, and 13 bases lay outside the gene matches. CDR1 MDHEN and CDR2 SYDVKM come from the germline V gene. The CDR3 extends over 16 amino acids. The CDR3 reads CASGPRDRDESDTQYF. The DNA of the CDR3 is TGTGCCAGCGGCCCCCGGGACAGGGATGAGTCAGATACGCAGTATTTT.

This CDR3 reads CASSFGDYYNEQFF. The CDR3 DNA is TGCGCCAGCAGCTTTGGGGACTACTACAATGAGCAGTTCTTC. V gene TRBV5-1 combines with J gene TRBJ2-1, with 7 positions matching TRBD2. The CDR3 spans 14 residues. The junction had 2 bases not matched to a gene; V was cut back by 2 bases and J by 3 bases. Germline V gene sequence: CDR1 SGHRS, CDR2 YFSETQ.

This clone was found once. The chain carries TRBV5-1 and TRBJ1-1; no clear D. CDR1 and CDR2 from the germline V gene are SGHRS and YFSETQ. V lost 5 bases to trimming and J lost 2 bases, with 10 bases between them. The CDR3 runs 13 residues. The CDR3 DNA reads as TGCGCCAGCAGTTCCAGAGGTAACACTGAAGCTTTCTTT. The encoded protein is CASSSRGNTEAFF.

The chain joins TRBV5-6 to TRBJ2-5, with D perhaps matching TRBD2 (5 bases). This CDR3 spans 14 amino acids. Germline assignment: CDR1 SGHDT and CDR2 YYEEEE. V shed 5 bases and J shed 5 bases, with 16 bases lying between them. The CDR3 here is CASRSGPTGETQYF. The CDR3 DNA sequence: TGTGCCAGCAGATCCGGGCCGACGGGGGAGACCCAGTACTTC.

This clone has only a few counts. This chain's CDR3 is CASSEFSVFYSPLHF. CDR3 nucleotides: TGTGCCAGCAGTGAATTTTCAGTTTTCTATTCACCCCTCCACTTT. The chain employs TRBV2 and TRBJ1-6; D gene ambiguous. Germline V lookup: CDR1 SNHLY, CDR2 FYNNEI. The CDR3 is made up of 15 amino acids. With 2 bases removed from V and 8 bases from J, the gap between germline ends came to 13 bases.

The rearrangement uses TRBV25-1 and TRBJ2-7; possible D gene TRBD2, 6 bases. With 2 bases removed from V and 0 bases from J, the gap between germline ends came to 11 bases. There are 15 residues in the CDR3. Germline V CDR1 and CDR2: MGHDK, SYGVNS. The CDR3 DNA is TGTGCCAGCAGTGAAGGGACTCTGAGCTCCTACGAGCAGTACTTC. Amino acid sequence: CASSEGTLSSYEQYF.

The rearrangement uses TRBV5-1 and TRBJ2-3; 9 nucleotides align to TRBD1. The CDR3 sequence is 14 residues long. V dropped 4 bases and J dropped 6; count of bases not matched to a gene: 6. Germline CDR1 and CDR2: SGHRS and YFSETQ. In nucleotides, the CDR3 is TGCGCCAGCAGCCCGGACAGGGGAGGGGATACGCAGTATTTT. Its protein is CASSPDRGGDTQYF.

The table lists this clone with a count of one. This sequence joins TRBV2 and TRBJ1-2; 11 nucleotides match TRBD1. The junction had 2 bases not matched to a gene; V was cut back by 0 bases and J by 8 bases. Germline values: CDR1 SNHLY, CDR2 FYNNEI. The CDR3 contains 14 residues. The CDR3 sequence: CASSEADRGQGYTF. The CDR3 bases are TGTGCCAGCAGTGAAGCGGACAGGGGGCAGGGCTACACCTTC.

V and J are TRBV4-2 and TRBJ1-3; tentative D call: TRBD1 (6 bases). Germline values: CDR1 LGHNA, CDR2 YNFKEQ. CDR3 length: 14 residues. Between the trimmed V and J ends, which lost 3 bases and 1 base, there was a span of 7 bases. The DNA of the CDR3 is TGTGCCAGCAGCCAGGGGGCTTCTGGAAACACCATATATTTT. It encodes CASSQGASGNTIYF.

CDR3 amino acids: CASSLIFSGEETQYF. The CDR3 DNA reads as TGTGCCAGCTCACTCATTTTTAGCGGGGAAGAGACCCAGTACTTC. The chain has TRBV18 and TRBJ2-5; 8 bases map to TRBD2. The V gene end was trimmed by 4 bases and the J gene end by 3 bases; junction bases not matched to a gene: 7. Germline V gene lookup returns CDR1 KGHSH and CDR2 LQKENI. This CDR3 is built from 15 residues.

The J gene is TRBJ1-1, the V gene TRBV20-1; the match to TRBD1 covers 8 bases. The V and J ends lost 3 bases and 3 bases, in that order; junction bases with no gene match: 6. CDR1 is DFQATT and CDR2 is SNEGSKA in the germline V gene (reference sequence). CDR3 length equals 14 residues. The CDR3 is CSASRRGPDTEAFF. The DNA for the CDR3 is TGCAGTGCTAGTCGCAGGGGGCCCGACACTGAAGCTTTCTTT.

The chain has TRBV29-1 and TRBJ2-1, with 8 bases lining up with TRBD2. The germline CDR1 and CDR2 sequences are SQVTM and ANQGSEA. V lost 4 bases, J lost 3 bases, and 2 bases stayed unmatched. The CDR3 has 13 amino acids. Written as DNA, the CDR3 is TGCAGCGTTGCAGCGGGAGACTACAATGAGCAGTTCTTC. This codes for CSVAAGDYNEQFF.

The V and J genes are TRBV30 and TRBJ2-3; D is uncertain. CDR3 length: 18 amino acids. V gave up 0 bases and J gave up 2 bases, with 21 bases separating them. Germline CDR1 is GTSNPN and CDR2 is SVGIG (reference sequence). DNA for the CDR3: TGTGCCTGGAGTGTAAGAAACACTAACCCCCTCAACACAGATACGCAGTATTTT. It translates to CAWSVRNTNPLNTDTQYF.

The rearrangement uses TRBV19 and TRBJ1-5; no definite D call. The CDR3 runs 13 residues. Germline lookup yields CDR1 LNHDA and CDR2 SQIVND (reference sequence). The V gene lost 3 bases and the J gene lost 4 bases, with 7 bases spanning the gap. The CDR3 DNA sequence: TGTGCCAGTAGTATCGTTCCGAATCAGCCCCAGCATTTT. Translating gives CASSIVPNQPQHF.

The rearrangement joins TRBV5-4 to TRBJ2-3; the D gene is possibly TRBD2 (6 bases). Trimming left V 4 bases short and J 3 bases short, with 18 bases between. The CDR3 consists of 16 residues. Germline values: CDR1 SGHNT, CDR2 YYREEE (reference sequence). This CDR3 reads CASSPALGGSTDTQYF. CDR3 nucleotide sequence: TGTGCCAGCAGCCCCGCCCTGGGGGGTTCAACAGATACGCAGTATTTT.

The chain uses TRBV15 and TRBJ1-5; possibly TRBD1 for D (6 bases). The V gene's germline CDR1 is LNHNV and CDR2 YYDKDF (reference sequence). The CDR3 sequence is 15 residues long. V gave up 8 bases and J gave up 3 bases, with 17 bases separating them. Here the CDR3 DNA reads TGTGCCACCGGTTATGGGGGCTCTATCAATCAGCCCCAGCATTTT. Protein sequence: CATGYGGSINQPQHF.

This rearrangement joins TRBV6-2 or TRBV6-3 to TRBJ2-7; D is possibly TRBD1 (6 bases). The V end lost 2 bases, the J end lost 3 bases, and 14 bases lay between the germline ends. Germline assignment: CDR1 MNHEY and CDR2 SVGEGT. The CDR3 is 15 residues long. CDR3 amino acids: CASSYPYREIYEQYF. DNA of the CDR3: TGTGCCAGCAGTTACCCTTACAGGGAGATCTACGAGCAGTACTTC.

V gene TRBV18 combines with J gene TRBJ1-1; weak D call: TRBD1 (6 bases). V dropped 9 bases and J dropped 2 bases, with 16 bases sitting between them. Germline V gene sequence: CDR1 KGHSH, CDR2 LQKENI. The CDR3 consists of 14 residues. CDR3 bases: TGTGCCAGTACTATCCGGGGACAAAACACTGAAGCTTTCTTT. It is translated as CASTIRGQNTEAFF.

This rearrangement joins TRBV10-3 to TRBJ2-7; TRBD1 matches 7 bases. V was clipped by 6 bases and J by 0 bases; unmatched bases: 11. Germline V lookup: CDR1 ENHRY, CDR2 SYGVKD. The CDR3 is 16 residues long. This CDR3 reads CAISDDGTASSYEQYF. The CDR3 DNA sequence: TGTGCCATCAGCGACGACGGGACAGCGAGCTCCTACGAGCAGTACTTC.

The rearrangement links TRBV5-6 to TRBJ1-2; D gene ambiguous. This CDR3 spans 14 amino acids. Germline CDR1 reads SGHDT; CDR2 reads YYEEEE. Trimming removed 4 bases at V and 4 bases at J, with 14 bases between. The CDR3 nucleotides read TGTGCCAGCAGCCCCCAACGGAGCGTCTATGGCTACACCTTC. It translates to CASSPQRSVYGYTF. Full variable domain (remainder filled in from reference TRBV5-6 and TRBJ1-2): DAGVTQSPTHLIKTRGQQVTLRCSPKSGHDTVSWYQQALGQGPQFIFQYYEEEERQRGNFPDRFSGHQFPNYSSELNVNALLLGDSALYLCASSPQRSVYGYTFGSGTRLTVV.

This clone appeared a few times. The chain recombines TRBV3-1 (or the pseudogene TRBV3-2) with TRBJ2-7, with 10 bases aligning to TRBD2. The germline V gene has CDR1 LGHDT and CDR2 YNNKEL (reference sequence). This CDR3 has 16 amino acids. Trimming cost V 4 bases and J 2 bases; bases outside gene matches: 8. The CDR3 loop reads CASSPQPSGGAYEQYF. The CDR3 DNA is TGTGCCAGCAGCCCTCAACCTAGCGGGGGAGCCTACGAGCAGTACTTC.

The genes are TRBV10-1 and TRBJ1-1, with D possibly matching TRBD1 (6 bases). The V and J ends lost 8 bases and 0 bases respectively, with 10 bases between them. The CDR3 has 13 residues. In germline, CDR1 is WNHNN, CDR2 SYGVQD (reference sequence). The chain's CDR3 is CASSGQLNTEAFF. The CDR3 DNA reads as TGCGCCAGCTCTGGACAGTTGAACACTGAAGCTTTCTTT.

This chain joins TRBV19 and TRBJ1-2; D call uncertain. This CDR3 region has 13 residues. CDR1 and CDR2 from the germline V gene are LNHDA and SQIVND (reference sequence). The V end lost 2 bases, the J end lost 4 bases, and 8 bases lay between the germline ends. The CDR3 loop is CASSINGVYGYTF. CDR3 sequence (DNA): TGTGCCAGTAGTATAAACGGAGTCTATGGCTACACCTTC.

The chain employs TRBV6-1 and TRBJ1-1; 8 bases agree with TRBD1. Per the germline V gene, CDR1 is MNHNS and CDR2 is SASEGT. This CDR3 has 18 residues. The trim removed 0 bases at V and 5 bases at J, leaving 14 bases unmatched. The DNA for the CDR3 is TGTGCCAGCAGTGAAGCGATGGTCCAGGGGGCGATGGTGACTGAAGCTTTCTTT. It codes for CASSEAMVQGAMVTEAFF.

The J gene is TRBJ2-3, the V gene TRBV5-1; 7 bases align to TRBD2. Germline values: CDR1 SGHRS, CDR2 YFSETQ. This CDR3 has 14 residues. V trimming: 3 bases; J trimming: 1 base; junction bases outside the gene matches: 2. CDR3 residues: CASSSSGRTDTQYF. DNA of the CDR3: TGCGCCAGCAGCTCTAGCGGCCGCACAGATACGCAGTATTTT.

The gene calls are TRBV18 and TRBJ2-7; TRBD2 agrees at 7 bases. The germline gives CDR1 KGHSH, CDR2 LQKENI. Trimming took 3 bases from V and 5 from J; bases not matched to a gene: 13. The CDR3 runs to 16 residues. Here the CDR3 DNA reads TGTGCCAGCTCACCTGTCCCCATGGGCGGGAGCGACGAGCAGTACTTC. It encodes CASSPVPMGGSDEQYF.

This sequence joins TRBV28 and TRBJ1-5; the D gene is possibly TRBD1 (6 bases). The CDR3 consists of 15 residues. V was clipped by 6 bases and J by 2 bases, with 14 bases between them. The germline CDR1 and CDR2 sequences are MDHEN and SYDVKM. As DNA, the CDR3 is TGTGCCAGCAGGCAGCAGGGGTTAGGCAATCAGCCCCAGCATTTT. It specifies CASRQQGLGNQPQHF.

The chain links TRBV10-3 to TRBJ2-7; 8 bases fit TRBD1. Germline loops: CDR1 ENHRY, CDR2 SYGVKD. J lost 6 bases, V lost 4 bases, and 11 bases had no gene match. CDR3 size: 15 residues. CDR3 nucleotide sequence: TGTGCCATCAGTGGGGCGACAGGGGTATTGGGCGAGCAGTACTTC. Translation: CAISGATGVLGEQYF.